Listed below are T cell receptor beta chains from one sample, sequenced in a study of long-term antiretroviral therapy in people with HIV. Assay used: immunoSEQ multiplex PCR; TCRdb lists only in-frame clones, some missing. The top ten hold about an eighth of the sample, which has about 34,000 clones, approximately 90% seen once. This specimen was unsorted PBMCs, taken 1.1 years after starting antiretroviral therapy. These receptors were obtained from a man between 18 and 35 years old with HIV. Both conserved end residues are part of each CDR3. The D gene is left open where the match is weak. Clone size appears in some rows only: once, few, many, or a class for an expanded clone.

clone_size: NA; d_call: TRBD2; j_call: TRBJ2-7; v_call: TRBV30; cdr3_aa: CAWSGAGSNEQYF; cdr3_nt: TGTGCCTGGAGTGGAGCGGGGAGTAACGAGCAGTACTTC
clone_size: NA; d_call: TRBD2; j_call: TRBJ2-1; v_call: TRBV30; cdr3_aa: CAWSNKGLADNEQFF; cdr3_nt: TGTGCCTGGAGTAACAAAGGGCTAGCGGACAATGAGCAGTTCTTC
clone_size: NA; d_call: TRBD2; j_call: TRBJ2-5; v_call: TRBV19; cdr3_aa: CASSIGTRGMETQYF; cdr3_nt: TGTGCCAGTAGTATCGGGACTAGGGGCATGGAGACCCAGTACTTC
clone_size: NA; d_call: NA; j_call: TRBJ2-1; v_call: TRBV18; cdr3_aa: CASSPAPLGVTYNEQFF; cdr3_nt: TGTGCCAGCTCACCCGCCCCTTTAGGGGTTACCTACAATGAGCAGTTCTTC
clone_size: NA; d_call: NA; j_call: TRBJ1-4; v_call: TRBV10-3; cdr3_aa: CAISGQTNEKLFF; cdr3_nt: TGTGCCATCTCCGGACAGACTAATGAAAAACTGTTTTTT
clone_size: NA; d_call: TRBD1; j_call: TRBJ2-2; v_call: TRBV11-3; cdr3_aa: CASSLALQGATGELFF; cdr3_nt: TGTGCCAGCAGCTTAGCCTTGCAGGGGGCTACCGGGGAGCTGTTTTTT
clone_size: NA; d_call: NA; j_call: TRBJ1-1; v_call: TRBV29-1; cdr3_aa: CSVEAPGTLHTEAFF; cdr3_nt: TGCAGCGTTGAGGCCCCGGGAACGCTCCACACTGAAGCTTTCTTT
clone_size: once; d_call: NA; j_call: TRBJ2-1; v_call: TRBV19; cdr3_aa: CASSEFLDTTEQFF; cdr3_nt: TGTGCCAGTTCGGAGTTTCTCGACACGACCGAGCAGTTCTTC
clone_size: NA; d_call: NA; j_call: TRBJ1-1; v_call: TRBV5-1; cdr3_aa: CASSLVRGRTEAFF; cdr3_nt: TGCGCCAGCAGCTTGGTGCGGGGTAGGACTGAAGCTTTCTTT
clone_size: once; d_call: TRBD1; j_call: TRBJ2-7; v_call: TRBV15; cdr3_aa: CATQGTGYEQYF; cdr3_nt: TGTGCCACCCAAGGGACAGGCTACGAGCAGTACTTC
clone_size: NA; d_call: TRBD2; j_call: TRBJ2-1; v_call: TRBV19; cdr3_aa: CASSTLEAGGYNEQFF; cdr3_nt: TGTGCCAGTAGTACCCTCGAAGCGGGGGGGTACAATGAGCAGTTCTTC
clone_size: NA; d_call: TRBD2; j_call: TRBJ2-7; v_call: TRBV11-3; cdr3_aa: CASSPRTSASYEQYF; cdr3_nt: TGTGCCAGCAGCCCACGGACTAGCGCCTCCTACGAGCAGTACTTC
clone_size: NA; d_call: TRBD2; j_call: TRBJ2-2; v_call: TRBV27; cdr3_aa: CASSRRTSAFGELFF; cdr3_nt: TGTGCCAGCAGTCGGAGGACTAGCGCGTTCGGGGAGCTGTTTTTT
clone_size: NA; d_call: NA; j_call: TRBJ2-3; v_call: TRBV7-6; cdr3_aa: CASSQGGGGDFTDTQYF; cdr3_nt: TGTGCCAGCAGCCAAGGGGGGGGAGGGGATTTCACAGATACGCAGTATTTT
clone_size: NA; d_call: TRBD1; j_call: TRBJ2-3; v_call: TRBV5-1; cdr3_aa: CASSLEAGGTDTQYF; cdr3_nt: TGCGCCAGCAGCTTGGAAGCAGGGGGTACAGATACGCAGTATTTT
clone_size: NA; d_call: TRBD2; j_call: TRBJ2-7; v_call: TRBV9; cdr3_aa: CASSVGASGPAYEQYF; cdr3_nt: TGTGCCAGCAGCGTAGGGGCTAGCGGGCCGGCCTACGAGCAGTACTTC
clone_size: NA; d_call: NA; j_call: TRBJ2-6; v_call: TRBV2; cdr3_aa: CALRDGRSGANVLTF; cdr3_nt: TGTGCCCTCCGGGACGGACGCTCTGGGGCCAACGTCCTGACTTTC
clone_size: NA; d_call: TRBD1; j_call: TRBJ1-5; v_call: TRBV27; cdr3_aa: CASSLQGISNQPQHF; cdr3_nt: TGTGCCAGCAGTCTACAGGGGATCAGCAATCAGCCCCAGCATTTT
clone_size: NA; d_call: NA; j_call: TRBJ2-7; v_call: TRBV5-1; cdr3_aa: CASSLFQASSYEQYF; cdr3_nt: TGCGCCAGCAGCTTGTTCCAGGCGAGCTCCTACGAGCAGTACTTC
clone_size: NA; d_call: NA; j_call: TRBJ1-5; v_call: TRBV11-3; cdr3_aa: CASSLEKVWTVNQPQHF; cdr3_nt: TGTGCCAGCAGCTTAGAGAAGGTGTGGACAGTCAATCAGCCCCAGCATTTT
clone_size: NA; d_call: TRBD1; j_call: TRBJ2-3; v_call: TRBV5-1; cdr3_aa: CASRTGQGYTDTQYF; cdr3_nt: TGCGCCAGCAGAACTGGACAGGGGTACACAGATACGCAGTATTTT
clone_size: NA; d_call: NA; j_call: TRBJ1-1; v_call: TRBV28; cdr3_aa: CASSPDWENTEAFF; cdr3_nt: TGTGCCAGCAGCCCGGACTGGGAGAACACTGAAGCTTTCTTT
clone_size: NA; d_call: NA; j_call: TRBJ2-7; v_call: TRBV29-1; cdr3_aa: CSVEGQQGHEQYF; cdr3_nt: TGCAGCGTTGAAGGACAACAAGGCCACGAGCAGTACTTC
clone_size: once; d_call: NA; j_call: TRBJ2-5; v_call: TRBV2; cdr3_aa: CASSGVTGPKSETQYF; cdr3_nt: TGTGCCAGCAGTGGGGTTACAGGGCCGAAATCAGAGACCCAGTACTTC
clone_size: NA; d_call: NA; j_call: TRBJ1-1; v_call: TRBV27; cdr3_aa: CASRTENTEAFF; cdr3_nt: TGTGCCAGCAGGACAGAGAACACTGAAGCTTTCTTT
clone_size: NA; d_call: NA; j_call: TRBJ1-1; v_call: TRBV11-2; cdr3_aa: CASSSQGNTEAFF; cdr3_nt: TGTGCCAGCAGCTCCCAGGGGAACACTGAAGCTTTCTTT
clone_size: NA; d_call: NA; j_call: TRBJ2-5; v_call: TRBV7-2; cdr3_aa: CASSLTRLGTQYF; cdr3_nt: TGTGCCAGCAGCTTAACACGGCTAGGGACCCAGTACTTC
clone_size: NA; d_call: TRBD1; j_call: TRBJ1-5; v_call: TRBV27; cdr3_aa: CASQEIGQGDQPQHF; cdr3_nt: TGTGCCAGCCAAGAGATCGGACAGGGGGATCAGCCCCAGCATTTT
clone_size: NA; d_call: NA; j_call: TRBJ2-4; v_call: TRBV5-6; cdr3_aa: CASSQETLAKNIQYF; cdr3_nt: TGTGCCAGCAGCCAAGAGACATTAGCCAAAAACATTCAGTACTTC
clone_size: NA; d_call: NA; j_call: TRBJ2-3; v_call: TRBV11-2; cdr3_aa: CASSINFKDTQYF; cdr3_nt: TGTGCCAGCAGTATTAATTTCAAGGATACGCAGTATTTT
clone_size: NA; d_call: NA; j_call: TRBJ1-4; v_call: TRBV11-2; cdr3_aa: CASSQRATNEKLFF; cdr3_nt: TGTGCCAGCAGTCAGCGAGCAACTAATGAAAAACTGTTTTTT
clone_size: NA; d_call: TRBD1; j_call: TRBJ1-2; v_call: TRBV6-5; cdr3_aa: CASSNPRQGVSGYTF; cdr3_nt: TGTGCCAGCAGTAACCCTCGACAGGGTGTCAGCGGCTACACCTTC
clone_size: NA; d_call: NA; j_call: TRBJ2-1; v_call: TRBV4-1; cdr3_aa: CASSQEFSPMPNSIYRQFF; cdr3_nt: TGCGCCAGCAGCCAAGAGTTCAGTCCTATGCCTAACAGTATCTATCGGCAGTTCTTC
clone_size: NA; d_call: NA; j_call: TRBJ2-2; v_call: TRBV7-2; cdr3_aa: CASSLGGGTNTGELFF; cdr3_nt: TGTGCCAGCAGCCTTGGGGGCGGGACGAACACCGGGGAGCTGTTTTTT
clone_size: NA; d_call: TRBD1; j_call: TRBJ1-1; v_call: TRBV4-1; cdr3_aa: CASSQGDRVNTEAFF; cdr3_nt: TGCGCCAGCAGCCAAGGTGACAGGGTGAACACTGAAGCTTTCTTT
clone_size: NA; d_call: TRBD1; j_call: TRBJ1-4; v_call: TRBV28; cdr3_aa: CASSPGTGRGATNEKLFF; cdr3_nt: TGTGCCAGCAGTCCCGGGACAGGGAGAGGGGCAACTAATGAAAAACTGTTTTTT
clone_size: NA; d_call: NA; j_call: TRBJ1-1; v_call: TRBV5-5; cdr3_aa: CASSLGSNTEAFF; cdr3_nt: TGTGCCAGCAGCCTGGGGTCCAACACTGAAGCTTTCTTT
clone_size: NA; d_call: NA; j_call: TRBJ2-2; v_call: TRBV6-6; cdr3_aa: CASSDPGTFTGELFF; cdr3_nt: TGTGCCAGCAGTGACCCCGGGACATTCACCGGGGAGCTGTTTTTT
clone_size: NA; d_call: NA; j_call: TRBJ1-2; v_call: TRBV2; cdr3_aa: CASNRHLLGYTF; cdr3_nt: TGTGCCAGCAATCGCCACCTATTGGGCTACACCTTC
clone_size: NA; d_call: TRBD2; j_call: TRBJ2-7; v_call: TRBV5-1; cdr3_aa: CASSPPVAGGEQYF; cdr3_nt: TGCGCCAGCAGCCCTCCCGTCGCGGGAGGCGAGCAGTACTTC
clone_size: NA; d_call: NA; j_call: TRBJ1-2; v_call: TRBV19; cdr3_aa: CASSILQWNGYTF; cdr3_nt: TGTGCCAGTAGTATCCTTCAGTGGAATGGCTACACCTTC
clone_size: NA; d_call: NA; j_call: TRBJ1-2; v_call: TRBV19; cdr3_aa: CASSIVGGGNYGYTF; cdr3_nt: TGTGCCAGTAGTATAGTGGGCGGAGGTAACTATGGCTACACCTTC
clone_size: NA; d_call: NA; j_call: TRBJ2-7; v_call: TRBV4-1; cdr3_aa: CASSHVGSYYEQYF; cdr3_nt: TGCGCCAGCAGCCACGTAGGTTCTTACTACGAGCAGTACTTC
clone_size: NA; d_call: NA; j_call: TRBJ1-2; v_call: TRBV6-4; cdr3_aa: CASSQSTILQGFYGYTF; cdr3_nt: TGTGCCAGCAGTCAGAGCACAATTTTACAGGGTTTCTATGGCTACACCTTC
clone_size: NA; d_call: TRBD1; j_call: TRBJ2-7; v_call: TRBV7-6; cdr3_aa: CASSPETGAWEQYF; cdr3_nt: TGTGCCAGCAGCCCTGAGACAGGGGCGTGGGAGCAGTACTTC
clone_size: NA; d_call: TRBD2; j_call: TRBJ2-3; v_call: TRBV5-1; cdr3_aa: CASFPGLGLTDTQYF; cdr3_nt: TGCGCCAGTTTCCCGGGACTAGGGCTCACAGATACGCAGTATTTT
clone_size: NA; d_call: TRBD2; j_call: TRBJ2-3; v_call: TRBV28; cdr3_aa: CASSPGGREDTQYF; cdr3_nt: TGTGCCAGCAGCCCCGGGGGGAGAGAAGATACGCAGTATTTT
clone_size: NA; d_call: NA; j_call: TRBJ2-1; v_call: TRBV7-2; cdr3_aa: CASSSTIDNEQFF; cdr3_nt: TGTGCCAGCAGCTCCACCATTGACAATGAGCAGTTCTTC
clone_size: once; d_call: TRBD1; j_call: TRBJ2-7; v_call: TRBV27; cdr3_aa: CASSLRGGSSYEQYF; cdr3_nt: TGTGCCAGCAGTTTAAGAGGGGGCAGCTCCTACGAGCAGTACTTC
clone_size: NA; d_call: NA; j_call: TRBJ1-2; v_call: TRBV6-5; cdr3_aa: CASSQGRTMNGYTF; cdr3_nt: TGTGCCAGCAGTCAAGGACGGACTATGAATGGCTACACCTTC
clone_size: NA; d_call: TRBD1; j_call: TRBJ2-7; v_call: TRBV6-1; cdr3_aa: CASSPDRASSYEQYF; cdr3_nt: TGTGCCAGCAGTCCTGACAGGGCCAGCTCCTACGAGCAGTACTTC
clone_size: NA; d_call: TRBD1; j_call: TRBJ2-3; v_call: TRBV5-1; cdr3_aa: CASSFRDRGPDTQYF; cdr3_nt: TGCGCCAGCAGCTTCCGGGACAGGGGGCCAGATACGCAGTATTTT
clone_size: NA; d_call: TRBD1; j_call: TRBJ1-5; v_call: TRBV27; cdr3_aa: CASSETGGQPQHF; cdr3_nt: TGTGCCAGCAGTGAGACAGGGGGTCAGCCCCAGCATTTT
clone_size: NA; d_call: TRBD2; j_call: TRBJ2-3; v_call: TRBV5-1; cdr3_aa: CASSLPAGDADTQYF; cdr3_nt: TGCGCCAGCAGCTTGCCCGCGGGGGACGCTGATACGCAGTATTTT
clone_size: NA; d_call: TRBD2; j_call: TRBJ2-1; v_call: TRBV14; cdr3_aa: CASSQDTSDEQFF; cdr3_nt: TGTGCCAGCAGCCAGGATACTAGCGATGAGCAGTTCTTC
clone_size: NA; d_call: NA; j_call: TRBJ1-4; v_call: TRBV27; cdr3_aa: CASSPLTATPNEKLFF; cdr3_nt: TGTGCCAGCAGTCCCCTTACGGCAACGCCTAATGAAAAACTGTTTTTT
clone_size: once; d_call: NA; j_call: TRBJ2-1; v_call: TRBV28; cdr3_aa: CASSLIAWEQFF; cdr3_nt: TGTGCCAGCAGTTTGATAGCGTGGGAGCAGTTCTTC
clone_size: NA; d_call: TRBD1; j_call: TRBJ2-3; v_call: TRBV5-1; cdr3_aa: CASSGQASTDTQYF; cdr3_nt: TGCGCCAGCAGTGGACAGGCGTCCACAGATACGCAGTATTTT